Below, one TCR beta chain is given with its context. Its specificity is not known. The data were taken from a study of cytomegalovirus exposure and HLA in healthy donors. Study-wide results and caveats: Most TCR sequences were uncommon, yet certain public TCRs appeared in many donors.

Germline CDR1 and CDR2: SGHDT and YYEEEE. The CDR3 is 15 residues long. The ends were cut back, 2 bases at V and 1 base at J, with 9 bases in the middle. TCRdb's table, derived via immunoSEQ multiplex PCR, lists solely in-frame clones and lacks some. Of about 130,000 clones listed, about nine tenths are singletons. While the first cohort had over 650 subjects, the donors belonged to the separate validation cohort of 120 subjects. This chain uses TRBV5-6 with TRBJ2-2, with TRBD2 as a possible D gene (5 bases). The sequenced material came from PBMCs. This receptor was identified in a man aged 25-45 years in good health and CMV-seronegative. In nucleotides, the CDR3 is TGTGCCAGCAGCTTTCTCGGACTGAACACCGGGGAGCTGTTTTTT. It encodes CASSFLGLNTGELFF.